This TCR beta chain was identified in a study of Tregs in tolerant kidney transplant recipients. The study, taken as a whole, reports: Biological reproducibility was not directly addressed in this study.

V dropped 2 bases and J dropped 8 bases, with 15 bases sitting between them. Germline loops: CDR1 KGHSH, CDR2 LQKENI. This CDR3 has 14 residues. The data were produced by immunoSEQ multiplex PCR, yet TCRdb's version contains in-frame clones alone and is incomplete. The sample lists about 240,000 clones, roughly four fifths occurring once. This clone was seen a handful of times. Its target is unknown. The chain is built from TRBV18 and TRBJ1-2; D call uncertain. The TCR comes from a human donor in good health. The material sequenced was CD4+ T cells from blood. The CDR3 reads CASSPDPRSGGYTF. Written as DNA, the CDR3 is TGTGCCAGCTCACCAGACCCTCGATCAGGAGGCTACACCTTC.